Here is one TCR beta chain with its context. Its antigen remains unknown. The CDR3 has 14 residues. Trimming cost V 5 bases and J 10 bases; bases outside gene matches: 12. In germline, CDR1 is DFQATT, CDR2 SNEGSKA (reference sequence). The data are from a study of post-analysis software for immune sequencing data. Study information: As for disease course, relapsing-remitting, secondary progressive and progressive-relapsing multiple sclerosis were all included. Whole-study results and caveats: The study found TRBV5-6, TRBV5-1 and TRBV20-1 among several TRBV segments more frequent in patients than controls. Multiple sclerosis patients had significantly lower normalized Chao1 diversity than controls.

The library was made from cDNA and included unique molecular identifiers. Yield was 450,000 to 650,000 cDNA molecules from approximately 0.91 to 9.4 million T cells. TCRdb independently ran MiXCR on the PCR reads; one entry per CDR3 protein. Among some 800,000 distinct CDR3 sequences listed, 46% were seen once. The source is a girl aged 5-17 years with multiple sclerosis. The rearrangement uses TRBV20-1 and TRBJ2-3, with 10 bases aligning to TRBD2. Input material: blood. The CDR3 sequence: CSAPKAGGPDAQYF. CDR3 bases: TGCAGTGCTCCGAAAGCGGGAGGGCCTGATGCGCAGTATTTT.